The present TCR beta chain was sequenced within a study of OX40 agonist ivuxolimab in advanced cancers. Regarding the study as a whole: Relative to CD4+ cells, CD8+ T cells on average had more expanded clones.

Comment on this clone: What it recognizes is unknown.

TCRdb keeps only in-frame clones here, not all; method: immunoSEQ multiplex PCR. This sample carries 77,000 or so clones, 88% of them seen once, and the ten largest clones take 0.78%. This CDR3 is 14 amino acids long. The V and J ends lost 3 bases and 5 bases, in that order; junction bases with no gene match: 4. Germline V gene lookup returns CDR1 SGHDN and CDR2 FVKESK. This TCR was recovered from an adult with an advanced solid tumor such as melanoma, head and neck, liver or kidney cancer. The sample in question was CD4+ or CD8+ T cells sorted from blood, obtained in a trial of the OX40 agonist ivuxolimab. This chain joins TRBV14 and TRBJ1-2, with TRBD1 matching 9 bases. The CDR3 loop is CASSQEGQGYGYTF. In nucleotides, the CDR3 is TGTGCCAGCAGCCAGGAGGGACAGGGATATGGCTACACCTTC.